This TCR beta chain was documented in a study of blood T cell repertoires in COVID-19. Looking at the study overall: Italy, Spain and the United States were the sources of the convalescent and acute COVID-19 samples. In each case, the material was cDNA or gDNA derived from T cells, B-cell-depleted T cells, or PBMCs.

Trimming took 3 bases from V and 6 from J, leaving 15 bases between them. The germline V gene has CDR1 SGHNT and CDR2 YYREEE (reference sequence). The CDR3 sequence is 15 residues long. How the authors handled the data: The authors estimated nucleated cell counts from reference gene primer amplification. Repertoires were generated with immunoSEQ multiplex PCR, while TCRdb's copy carries only in-frame clones and drops some. V and J calls and clone size are copied from that table; D and trimming were computed from the DNA. There are 88,000 or so clones in the sample; approximately 86% occur only once, and less than 8.5% lies in the top ten.

This TCR derives from a man in his fifties or sixties with acute or convalescent COVID-19. The chain carries TRBV5-4 and TRBJ2-2; D is perhaps TRBD2 (5 bases). Specimen: peripheral blood. The DNA for the CDR3 is TGTGCCAGCAGCTCGGGGTCCCGGCCTCCCGGGGAGCTGTTTTTT. Translated, it gives CASSSGSRPPGELFF.